Below, 5 T cell receptor beta chains from the same sample are listed, as sequenced in a study of cytomegalovirus exposure and HLA in healthy donors. The PCR was carried out with 60 Vbeta primers and 13 Jbeta primers. Assay used: immunoSEQ multiplex PCR; TCRdb lists only in-frame clones, some missing. The listing contains tens of thousands of clones. Sequenced: PBMCs. The receptor set was obtained from a woman aged 55-70 years in good health and CMV-seropositive.

The chain couples TRBV13 to TRBJ1-1; weak D call: TRBD1 (5 bases). The CDR3 spans 14 residues. Trimming took off 2 bases at V and 2 bases at J, with 9 bases between the two ends. The germline V gene has CDR1 PRHDT and CDR2 FYEKMQ (reference sequence). The chain's CDR3 is CASSLRQGNTEAFF. CDR3 DNA: TGTGCCAGCAGCTTACGTCAGGGAAACACTGAAGCTTTCTTT.

The J gene is TRBJ2-7, the V gene TRBV7-8, with 7 bases lining up with TRBD1. Looked up from germline, CDR1 is SGHVS and CDR2 is FQNEAQ. CDR3 length: 14 residues. J gave up 3 bases and V 5 bases, and 7 bases lay outside the gene matches. CDR3 sequence (DNA): TGTGCCAGCAGCAAAACCGGGACAGACTACGAGCAGTACTTC. It codes for CASSKTGTDYEQYF.

V and J are TRBV20-1 and TRBJ1-5; D remains unclear. The CDR3 length is 11 residues. Trimming shortened V by 2 bases and J by 10 bases, and 9 bases separated the two germline ends. Germline V CDR1 and CDR2: DFQATT, SNEGSKA (reference sequence). CDR3 amino acids: CSARSERPQHF. Here the CDR3 DNA reads TGCAGTGCTAGAAGCGAAAGACCCCAGCATTTT.

This rearrangement joins TRBV7-8 to TRBJ2-3, with 8 bases that match TRBD1. Germline values: CDR1 SGHVS, CDR2 FQNEAQ. The V and J ends lost 1 base and 5 bases, in that order; junction bases with no gene match: 8. The CDR3 consists of 16 residues. CDR3 loop: CASSLVVQGAKDTQYF. The CDR3 DNA reads as TGTGCCAGCAGCTTAGTGGTTCAGGGGGCGAAAGATACGCAGTATTTT. Full variable domain (remainder filled in from reference TRBV7-8 and TRBJ2-3): GAGVSQSPRYKVAKRGQDVALRCDPISGHVSLFWYQQALGQGPEFLTYFQNEAQLDKSGLPSDRFFAERPEGSVSTLKIQRTQQEDSAVYLCASSLVVQGAKDTQYFGPGTRLTVL.

The chain is built from TRBV6-4 and TRBJ1-5; D is ambiguous. V dropped 6 bases and J dropped 5 bases, with 11 bases sitting between them. CDR3 length: 13 residues. CDR1 and CDR2 (germline): MRHNA, SNTAGT. DNA for the CDR3: TGTGCCAGCAGCCAGGAGGTCGATCAGCCCCAGCATTTT. Protein sequence: CASSQEVDQPQHF.